The clone carrying this T cell receptor beta chain was seen more than once but under ten times. The table came from immunoSEQ multiplex PCR; TCRdb's copy has only in-frame clones and leaves some out. In the table there are roughly 150,000 clones, 85% to 90% of which are singletons. The sample originates from a study of T cell responses to AZD1222 COVID-19 vaccine. V was pared by 4 bases and J by 0 bases, with 6 bases between. The CDR3 length is 13 residues. CDR1 is LGHDT and CDR2 is YNNKEL in the germline V gene (reference sequence). The V gene is TRBV3-1 (or the pseudogene TRBV3-2), the J gene TRBJ1-2; unclear D gene. This clonotype originated in an adult who received the AZD1222 COVID-19 vaccine. The source material was peripheral blood, sampled 28 days after the second AZD1222 dose. The CDR3 spells CASSLTPNYGYTF. The CDR3 DNA reads as TGTGCCAGCAGCCTGACACCTAACTATGGCTACACCTTC.